This T cell receptor beta chain derives from a study of T cell changes during pregnancy in multiple sclerosis. This clone showed up just once. CDR3 length equals 20 residues. Germline loops: CDR1 MDHEN, CDR2 SYDVKM. V lost 7 bases and J lost 7; bases outside the gene matches: 23. TCRdb's copy holds only in-frame clones and misses some; the assay was immunoSEQ multiplex PCR. In the table there are some 110,000 clones, 80% to 95% of which are singletons. The clonotype was recovered from a female donor with multiple sclerosis, enrolled in a pregnancy study. The V gene is TRBV28, the J gene TRBJ2-7; 15 nucleotides line up with TRBD2. Specimen: peripheral blood, collected in the third trimester of pregnancy. CDR3 nucleotide sequence: TGTGCCAGCATGGGTCCTTCTTATCCGGGACTAGCGGGAGGAGTGGGGGAGCAGTACTTC. This gives the protein CASMGPSYPGLAGGVGEQYF.